The 9 T cell receptor beta chains reported below all come from one sample, sequenced in a study of CD8 T cells in ankylosing spondylitis. Study-wide points: Typical of ankylosing spondylitis blood, it appeared, was a TCR beta motif of several highly homologous variants.

Via MiXCR, TCRdb re-called the 5' RACE reads, giving one row per CDR3 protein. The sample includes some 840,000 distinct CDR3 sequences, 12% of them seen just once. No antigen has been identified for these receptors. Sequences were obtained from blood, either unsorted or a sorted T cell fraction (not recorded which). All receptors come from a male donor with ankylosing spondylitis.

There are a few counts of this clonotype. The genes are TRBV20-1 and TRBJ2-1; no clear D gene. This CDR3 has 15 residues. In germline, CDR1 is DFQATT, CDR2 SNEGSKA (reference sequence). Trimming shortened V by 6 bases and J by 0 bases, and 15 bases separated the two germline ends. The CDR3 here is CSARAAASSYNEQFF. The CDR3 DNA is TGCAGTGCACGGGCCGCGGCGAGCTCCTACAATGAGCAGTTCTTC.

This clonotype was observed a few times. This rearrangement joins TRBV5-1 to TRBJ2-7; 8 bases map to TRBD2. This CDR3 region has 18 residues. Germline assignment: CDR1 SGHRS and CDR2 YFSETQ. After removal of 0 bases from V and 2 bases from J, the junction contained 13 bases not matched to a gene. The CDR3 DNA reads TGCGCCAGCAGCTTGGTTGGTAGCGGGACCAAATCTGCCTACGAGCAGTACTTC. Translating it yields CASSLVGSGTKSAYEQYF.

This clonotype was detected many times. This sequence joins TRBV18 and TRBJ2-1; 10 nucleotides line up with TRBD2. The length of the CDR3 is 15 residues. With 3 bases clipped from V and 5 bases from J, the junction kept 4 bases outside the gene matches. Germline loops: CDR1 KGHSH, CDR2 LQKENI. CDR3 bases: TGTGCCAGCTCACCTGGGCTAGCGGGAGACAATGAGCAGTTCTTC. Translation: CASSPGLAGDNEQFF.

The V and J genes are TRBV5-1 and TRBJ1-1; the match to TRBD1 covers 7 bases. CDR1 is SGHRS and CDR2 is YFSETQ in the germline V gene. The CDR3 loop spans 14 amino acids. V dropped 4 bases and J dropped 5; count of bases not matched to a gene: 8. This CDR3 is CASSPTTGKTEAFF. CDR3 nucleotides: TGCGCCAGCAGCCCGACGACAGGGAAGACTGAAGCTTTCTTT.

This clonotype was counted between two and nine times. CDR3 sequence reads: CASSTRGRGYSPLHF. The CDR3 DNA sequence: TGTGCCAGCAGCACCAGGGGGAGGGGCTATTCACCCCTCCACTTT. The chain has TRBV12-3 or TRBV12-4 and TRBJ1-6; 7 bases fit TRBD1. With 6 bases clipped from V and 8 bases from J, the junction kept 10 bases outside the gene matches. The CDR3 sequence is 15 residues long.

The V call is TRBV12-3 or TRBV12-4, the J call TRBJ2-3; D is undetermined. V was shortened by 5 bases and J by 5 bases, with 14 bases between the two germline ends. CDR3 length equals 14 residues. DNA of the CDR3: TGTGCCAGCAGTAAGTACCAGGCGCAAGATACGCAGTATTTT. This sequence encodes CASSKYQAQDTQYF.

Comment on this clonotype: One base away lies a much larger clone, so this may be a sequencing read error. The chain couples TRBV6-5 to TRBJ1-1, with 7 bases that match TRBD1. The CDR3 runs 16 residues. Germline CDR1 and CDR2: MNHEY and SVGAGI. The CDR3: CASSFPPDRANTQAFF. CDR3 nucleotide sequence: TGTGCCAGCAGTTTTCCCCCCGACAGGGCTAACACTCAAGCTTTCTTT.

This clonotype has a handful of counts. The chain uses TRBV20-1 and TRBJ2-1, with 10 bases fitting TRBD2. Germline CDR1 DFQATT, CDR2 SNEGSKA (reference sequence). V lost 3 bases to trimming and J lost 4 bases; unmatched junction nucleotides: 12. The CDR3 spans 17 residues. CDR3 DNA sequence: TGCAGTGCTAGGCTATCAAGCGGGAGGGCCTCGTACAATGAGCAGTTCTTC. Encoded protein: CSARLSSGRASYNEQFF.

The chain uses TRBV25-1 and TRBJ2-5; tentatively, D is TRBD1 (6 bases). The CDR3 sequence is 16 residues long. The germline V gene has CDR1 MGHDK and CDR2 SYGVNS. Trimming removed 8 bases at V and 0 bases at J, with 19 bases between. Written as DNA, the CDR3 is TGTGCCAGCTCCTCACCAGGACAGAGCTACCAAGAGACCCAGTACTTC. This sequence encodes CASSSPGQSYQETQYF.